This T cell receptor (beta chain) was identified during a study of blood T cell repertoires in COVID-19 (dated by TCRdb to the early 2020s). For context, the study as a whole: Collaborator samples came from the United States, Italy and Spain and covered acute and convalescent phases of COVID-19. The material from the prospective study consisted of cDNA or gDNA derived from T cells, B-cell-depleted T cells, or PBMCs. Subjects who had been exposed to COVID-19, were actively infected with it, or had recovered from it provided the deeply sampled blood TCRbeta repertoires that made up the dataset. The repertoires were released in a freely available public database intended as a resource for research on the immune response to SARS-CoV-2. Samples were obtained from the ongoing ImmuneRACE study (first 160 participants) and from about 1,300 subjects provided by 6 global collaborators. Nearly every sample came with metadata listing a de-identified subject ID, COVID-19 status, age in years and sex. Where HLA class I and class II types were available, the types were taken from metadata supplied by the sample provider, not from assay-based typing. The research as a whole found: How much clinical and demographic metadata was included differed by source and by participant, and the metadata was provided uncurated.

In the prospective study, participants were about 18 to 89 years old, resided in 24 geographic areas of the United States, and were enrolled through a virtual design. Cohort assignment in the prospective study relied on participant-reported clinical history from a screening survey and a study questionnaire. Recovered participants in ImmuneRACE Cohort 3 were defined as having two consecutive negative NP/OP PCR tests, clearance from a healthcare professional, or resolution of symptoms. In the prospective study, mobile phlebotomists collected whole blood, serum and a nasopharyngeal or oropharyngeal swab from each participant. Over a roughly two-month period, participants in the prospective study had the option of providing additional blood draws and questionnaires. Blood samples from the prospective study were shipped frozen or at room temperature prior to DNA extraction. This clone was detected only a few times. Its antigen remains undetermined. No clone much larger than this one lies a single base away; base qualities are absent.

TCRbeta CDR3 regions were amplified from genomic DNA using the immunoSEQ Assay, a bias-controlled multiplex PCR. Per the original workflow: Nucleated cell counts per sample were estimated from amplification of reference gene primers within the assay. To quantify the absolute abundance of each unique TCRbeta CDR3 rearrangement, sequence reads were collapsed and filtered. For each sample, productive Simpson clonality was calculated by taking the square root of Simpson's diversity index across productive rearrangements. TCRdb limited this immuneACCESS table to in-frame rearrangements with V and J called. A share of clones is missing; checked studies link under half to unresolved V genes, and the rest is unexplained. V and J calls and clone size are given by that table; D and trimming were obtained from the DNA. The sample profile shows a few hundred thousand clones; roughly 89% of them were found once. The ten largest make up 10% of the sample.

The germline V gene (reference sequence) yields SEHNR for CDR1 and FQNEAQ for CDR2. V gives up 1 base and J gives up 8 bases, and the segment between their germline ends measures 12 bases. The CDR3 holds 14 amino acids from the cysteine to the phenylalanine. Only CDR3 DNA is held: 42 bases, read in frame from base 1. The clonotype comes from a woman aged 45-59 years who had recovered from COVID-19. Recombination connected TRBV7-9 to TRBJ2-1; TRBD2 could be the D gene, as 6 bases match. The sample comprised PBMCs or T cells enriched from blood (not recorded which). The sequenced DNA is TGTGCCAGCAGCTTAGACCCCCGCGGGGATGAGCAGTTCTTC. Its product reads: CASSLDPRGDEQFF.